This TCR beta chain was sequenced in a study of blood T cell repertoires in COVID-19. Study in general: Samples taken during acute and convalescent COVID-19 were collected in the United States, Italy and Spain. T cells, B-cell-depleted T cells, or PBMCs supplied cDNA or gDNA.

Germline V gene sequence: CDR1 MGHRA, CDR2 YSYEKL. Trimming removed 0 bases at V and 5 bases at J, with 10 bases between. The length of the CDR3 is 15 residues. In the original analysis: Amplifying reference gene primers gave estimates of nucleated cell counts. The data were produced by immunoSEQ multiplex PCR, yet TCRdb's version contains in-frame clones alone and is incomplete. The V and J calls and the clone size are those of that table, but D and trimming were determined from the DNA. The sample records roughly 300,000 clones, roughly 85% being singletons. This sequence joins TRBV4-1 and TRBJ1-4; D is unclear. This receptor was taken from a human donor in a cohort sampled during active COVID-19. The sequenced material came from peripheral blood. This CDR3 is CASSQELDINEKLFF. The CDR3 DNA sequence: TGCGCCAGCAGCCAAGAATTAGATATAAATGAAAAACTGTTTTTT.